Below are 28 T cell receptor beta chains sequenced from a single sample in a study of blood T cell repertoires in COVID-19. The table came from immunoSEQ multiplex PCR; TCRdb's copy has only in-frame clones and leaves some out. The repertoire holds about 270,000 clones, with more than 75% as singletons. The sample consisted of peripheral blood. The receptor source for this set is a man in his forties with active or convalescent COVID-19.

This rearrangement joins TRBV5-4 to TRBJ1-2, with D maybe TRBD1 (5 bases). CDR1 and CDR2 (germline): SGHNT, YYREEE (reference sequence). Trimming removed 1 base at V and 8 bases at J, with 12 bases between. The CDR3 sequence is 13 residues long. The CDR3 nucleotides are TGTGCCAGCAGCTTGAGGGGATCTGACGGCTACACCTTC. Translated: CASSLRGSDGYTF. The whole variable domain, remainder taken from reference TRBV5-4 and TRBJ1-2, is ETGVTQSPTHLIKTRGQQVTLRCSSQSGHNTVSWYQQALGQGPQFIFQYYREEENGRGNFPPRFSGLQFPNYSSELNVNALELDDSALYLCASSLRGSDGYTFGSGTRLTVV.

The gene calls are TRBV2 and TRBJ2-2, with 8 bases fitting TRBD1. Germline lookup yields CDR1 SNHLY and CDR2 FYNNEI. The CDR3 extends over 16 amino acids. The J segment lost 4 bases and the V segment lost 6 bases, leaving 10 bases of the junction unmatched. The CDR3 loop reads CASRAAGQGRTGELFF. For the CDR3, the DNA is TGTGCCAGCAGGGCCGCCGGACAGGGTCGCACCGGGGAGCTGTTTTTT.

The V gene is TRBV5-4, the J gene TRBJ2-3; TRBD2 matches at 10 bases. This CDR3 is built from 13 residues. The J segment lost 12 bases and the V segment lost 4 bases, leaving 8 bases of the junction unmatched. Germline lookup yields CDR1 SGHNT and CDR2 YYREEE (reference sequence). The CDR3 DNA reads TGTGCCAGCAGCATATCGAGCGGGGGGGATCAGTATTTT. This translates into CASSISSGGDQYF.

This clone turned up a few times. J is TRBJ1-5 and V is TRBV23-1, with a tentative D call TRBD1 (6 bases). TRBV23-1 is known as an ORF, though its function is uncertain. Trimming took off 2 bases at V and 4 bases at J, with 15 bases between the two ends. This CDR3 contains 16 residues. The CDR3 coding sequence is TGCGCCAGCAGTCAACACAGGACAGCGGGAAATCAGCCCCAGCATTTT. Protein: CASSQHRTAGNQPQHF.

The V gene is TRBV9, the J gene TRBJ2-7; D is ambiguous. Germline assignment: CDR1 SGDLS and CDR2 YYNGEE. V lost 6 bases to trimming and J lost 1 base, with 11 bases between them. This CDR3 is 13 amino acids long. The CDR3 sequence: CASTLEYSYEQYF. The DNA for the CDR3 is TGTGCCAGCACGCTTGAGTATTCCTACGAGCAGTACTTC.

This clone was seen a handful of times. The rearrangement links TRBV19 to TRBJ2-2; 8 bases line up with TRBD2. The CDR3 spans 15 residues. Germline CDR1 and CDR2: LNHDA and SQIVND (reference sequence). V trimming: 5 bases; J trimming: 5 bases; junction bases outside the gene matches: 7. The chain's CDR3 is CASSARLAPTGELFF. The CDR3, as DNA: TGTGCCAGTAGTGCCCGACTAGCGCCTACCGGGGAGCTGTTTTTT.

The CDR3 loop is CASSSRTGEVNTEAFF. For the CDR3, the DNA is TGCGCCAGCAGCTCCCGGACAGGGGAAGTGAACACTGAAGCTTTCTTT. The chain has TRBV5-1 and TRBJ1-1; 9 nucleotides match TRBD1. The trim removed 3 bases at V and 0 bases at J, leaving 6 bases unmatched. Germline values: CDR1 SGHRS, CDR2 YFSETQ. The CDR3 loop spans 16 amino acids.

The chain employs TRBV27 and TRBJ2-3, with TRBD2 matching over 13 bases. Trimming took 7 bases from V and 1 from J; bases not matched to a gene: 5. The CDR3 has 16 residues. CDR1 and CDR2 (germline): MNHEY, SMNVEV (reference sequence). The CDR3: CASTRLAGGGTDTQYF. As DNA, the CDR3 is TGTGCCAGCACCAGACTAGCGGGGGGCGGCACAGATACGCAGTATTTT.

The chain carries TRBV6-5 and TRBJ1-1; a possible D gene is TRBD1 (6 bases). The ends were cut back, 2 bases at V and 13 bases at J, with 17 bases in the middle. The length of the CDR3 is 13 residues. Germline CDR1 MNHEY, CDR2 SVGAGI. Here the CDR3 DNA reads TGTGCCAGCAGTTACCTTGAGGGCAGGGGTGTTTTCTTT. Protein sequence: CASSYLEGRGVFF.

V gene TRBV25-1 combines with J gene TRBJ1-6, with TRBD1 matching over 9 bases. V lost 1 base and J lost 10; bases outside the gene matches: 5. The CDR3 totals 15 residues. Per the germline V gene, CDR1 is MGHDK and CDR2 is SYGVNS. CDR3 DNA: TGTGCCAGCAGTGAATTAGGGACAGGGAACTCACCCCTCCACTTT. It translates to CASSELGTGNSPLHF.

The rearrangement uses TRBV30 and TRBJ2-7; TRBD2 might be the D (6 bases). Looked up from germline, CDR1 is GTSNPN and CDR2 is SVGIG (reference sequence). The CDR3 has 15 amino acids. The germline V and J ends were trimmed by 0 bases and 6 bases, with 18 bases remaining between them. The chain's CDR3 is CAWSVLRGAPREQYF. The CDR3 DNA is TGTGCCTGGAGTGTACTTCGCGGGGCCCCCCGCGAGCAGTACTTC.

Only a few counts were recorded for this clone. This chain connects TRBV3-1 (or the pseudogene TRBV3-2) to TRBJ1-2; TRBD1 agrees at 11 bases. The CDR3 is 18 amino acids. CDR1 is LGHDT, CDR2 YNNKEL, per germline (reference sequence). With V trimmed by 4 bases and J by 8 bases, 18 bases remained unmatched. CDR3 loop: CASSRPFDRTGGAGGYTF. The CDR3 region has the DNA TGTGCCAGCAGCCGGCCCTTTGATAGGACAGGGGGCGCGGGAGGCTACACCTTC.

The chain is built from TRBV11-2 and TRBJ1-2, with TRBD1 matching 8 bases. CDR3 length: 14 amino acids. J gave up 4 bases and V 5 bases, and 6 bases lay outside the gene matches. The germline V gene has CDR1 SGHAT and CDR2 FQNNGV. The DNA of the CDR3 is TGTGCCAGCAGCCCAGGGACAGGCTTCTATGGCTACACCTTC. Translation gives CASSPGTGFYGYTF.

This chain joins TRBV24-1 and TRBJ2-2; 10 nucleotides agree with TRBD2. The J segment lost 2 bases and the V segment lost 0 bases, leaving 5 bases of the junction unmatched. The CDR3 has 18 residues. From germline, CDR1 is KGHDR and CDR2 SFDVKD. This chain's CDR3 is CATSDLRLAGDNTGELFF. Written as DNA, the CDR3 is TGTGCCACCAGTGATTTGCGGCTAGCGGGGGATAACACCGGGGAGCTGTTTTTT.

The chain uses TRBV24-1 and TRBJ1-2, with TRBD1 identical over 7 bases. Looked up from germline, CDR1 is KGHDR and CDR2 is SFDVKD. V dropped 4 bases and J dropped 7; count of bases not matched to a gene: 2. The CDR3 loop spans 12 amino acids. The CDR3 loop is CATSEPGGGYTF. DNA of the CDR3: TGTGCCACCAGTGAACCAGGGGGTGGCTACACCTTC.

The V call is TRBV6-2 or TRBV6-3, the J call TRBJ2-5; TRBD2 aligns across 7 bases. The trim removed 2 bases at V and 7 bases at J, leaving 10 bases unmatched. This CDR3 has 15 residues. CDR1 and CDR2 (germline): MNHEY, SVGEGT. The CDR3 loop reads CASSYPREGPGTQYF. DNA for the CDR3: TGTGCCAGCAGTTACCCCAGGGAGGGGCCAGGGACCCAGTACTTC.

The chain recombines TRBV2 with TRBJ2-2; 12 nucleotides align to TRBD1. V shed 6 bases and J 4 bases; nucleotides not matched to a gene: 3. The CDR3 contains 15 residues. Looked up from germline, CDR1 is SNHLY and CDR2 is FYNNEI. The CDR3 bases are TGTGCCAGCAGGGGGGACAGGGGGCGCACCGGGGAGCTGTTTTTT. This encodes CASRGDRGRTGELFF.

The J gene is TRBJ1-2, the V gene TRBV9; TRBD1 matches 9 bases. Germline values: CDR1 SGDLS, CDR2 YYNGEE. This CDR3 contains 15 residues. V was pared by 1 base and J by 1 base, with 2 bases of the junction left unmatched. CDR3 in DNA: TGTGCCAGCAGCGTAACAGGGGGCGATAACTATGGCTACACCTTC. Its protein product is CASSVTGGDNYGYTF.

The J gene is TRBJ2-5, the V gene TRBV12-3 or TRBV12-4; TRBD2 might be the D (5 bases). CDR3 length: 13 amino acids. Trimming cost V 3 bases and J 2 bases, with 7 bases left between them. CDR3 region: CASSFGEQETQYF. In nucleotides, the CDR3 is TGTGCCAGCAGTTTCGGGGAACAAGAGACCCAGTACTTC.

J is TRBJ2-6 and V is TRBV7-6, with a weak D call TRBD2 (5 bases). The V gene lost 2 bases and the J gene lost 4 bases, with 9 bases spanning the gap. Germline CDR1 reads SGHVS; CDR2 reads FNYEAQ. The CDR3 extends over 15 amino acids. The DNA for the CDR3 is TGTGCCAGCAGCTTATTCGGGAACGGGGCCAACGTCCTGACTTTC. Residues: CASSLFGNGANVLTF.

The chain combines TRBV29-1 with TRBJ2-1, with D possibly TRBD2 on 6 matching bases. Germline-derived CDR1 and CDR2 are SQVTM and ANQGSEA. Between the trimmed V and J ends, which lost 4 bases and 8 bases, there was a span of 24 bases. This CDR3 spans 16 amino acids. This chain's CDR3 is CSVVPFPTGAVYEQFF. DNA of the CDR3: TGCAGCGTTGTACCATTTCCTACGGGAGCTGTCTATGAGCAGTTCTTC.

The chain combines TRBV9 with TRBJ2-4; possible D gene TRBD2, 6 bases. Germline V gene lookup returns CDR1 SGDLS and CDR2 YYNGEE. This CDR3 region has 15 residues. Trimming shortened V by 0 bases and J by 1 base, and 8 bases separated the two germline ends. The CDR3 here is CASSVDGSAKNIQYF. CDR3 in DNA: TGTGCCAGCAGCGTAGACGGGAGCGCCAAAAACATTCAGTACTTC.

This chain connects TRBV6-5 to TRBJ2-4; weak D call: TRBD2 (6 bases). Per the germline V gene, CDR1 is MNHEY and CDR2 is SVGAGI. The V end lost 4 bases, the J end lost 5 bases, and 18 bases lay between the germline ends. CDR3 size: 16 residues. CDR3 bases: TGTGCCAGCAGTTCGGGACTCACTGGGCTACAAAACATTCAGTACTTC. It yields the protein CASSSGLTGLQNIQYF.

The chain recombines TRBV6-5 with TRBJ2-7; D is uncertain. This CDR3 has 12 residues. The V gene lost 6 bases and the J gene lost 1 base, with 7 bases spanning the gap. The germline V gene encodes CDR1 MNHEY and CDR2 SVGAGI. The CDR3 nucleotides are TGTGCCAGCAGACCCAGGTCCTACGAGCAGTACTTC. The encoded protein is CASRPRSYEQYF.

This clone showed up just a few times. The rearrangement links TRBV6-1 to TRBJ2-7; 8 bases match TRBD2. The CDR3 runs to 15 residues. The trim removed 2 bases at V and 2 bases at J, leaving 5 bases unmatched. The V gene's germline CDR1 is MNHNS and CDR2 SASEGT. The CDR3 nucleotides are TGTGCCAGCAGTGAAACTGGACTAGCTGCCTACGAGCAGTACTTC. As protein: CASSETGLAAYEQYF.

The table lists this clone with many counts. V gene TRBV6-5 combines with J gene TRBJ2-7; D ambiguous. This CDR3 region has 15 residues. Trimming took off 6 bases at V and 3 bases at J, with 18 bases between the two ends. The germline gives CDR1 MNHEY, CDR2 SVGAGI. CDR3 nucleotide sequence: TGTGCCAGCAGCACTAAACGATCCCCCGGCTACGAGCAGTACTTC. Translation: CASSTKRSPGYEQYF.

This chain joins TRBV5-4 and TRBJ2-5; a weak D match, TRBD1 (6 bases). The V end was cut by 3 bases, the J end by 4 bases, with 13 bases between. Per germline, CDR1 SGHNT and CDR2 YYREEE (reference sequence). The CDR3 extends over 14 amino acids. This CDR3 is CASSSNQGLETQYF. The CDR3 nucleotides are TGTGCCAGCAGCTCAAACCAGGGGTTAGAGACCCAGTACTTC.

DNA of the CDR3: TGTGCCAGCAGTGAAAGGGGGGGAGGACCCTACAATGAGCAGTTCTTC. It translates to CASSERGGGPYNEQFF. This rearrangement joins TRBV2 to TRBJ2-1; D may be TRBD2 (7 bases). Germline lookup yields CDR1 SNHLY and CDR2 FYNNEI. The V gene lost 2 bases and the J gene lost 2 bases, with 13 bases spanning the gap. CDR3 length equals 16 residues.